This T cell receptor beta chain was sequenced during a study of shared T cell receptors in the human thymus. Profiled with immunoSEQ multiplex PCR; TCRdb holds only in-frame clones, not every one. The data show about 540,000 clones, with around three quarters seen just once and 0.013% held by the top ten. These data also featured in a second study, about human thymus T cells. This second report adds: Highly overlapping thymic repertoires in unrelated individuals were reported by related research.

The sequence came from a boy under two years old with a congenital heart defect. The material sequenced was thymocytes.

The CDR3: CASSQNYPGNTIYF. The CDR3 DNA reads TGCGCCAGCAGCCAAAATTATCCTGGAAACACCATATATTTT. V and J are TRBV4-1 and TRBJ1-3; D not certain. From germline, CDR1 is MGHRA and CDR2 YSYEKL. The CDR3 is 14 amino acids. V lost 2 bases and J 2 bases, leaving 7 bases between the germline ends.